This paragraph covers one TCR beta chain sequence. The assay was immunoSEQ multiplex PCR, and TCRdb's table has in-frame clones only and misses some. The sample lists 20,000 to 25,000 clones; just over 85% were seen once. This sample was taken from a study of ipilimumab plus nivolumab after autologous stem cell transplantation. Looking at the study overall: Typical patient got four to six ipilimumab doses and about eight nivolumab doses (median). DLBCL patients had primary refractory or relapsed disease.

Patients got ipilimumab 1 mg/kg beginning 14 to 28 days post-transplant. Dosing: nivolumab 3 mg/kg IV, weeks 1, 4, 7, 10, then every two weeks to week 26. The CDR3 consists of 16 residues. Germline V lookup: CDR1 LGHNA, CDR2 YSLEER. Deletions cut 3 bases from V and 4 bases from J, with 15 bases between. This rearrangement joins TRBV4-3 to TRBJ2-2, with a possible D match to TRBD2 (6 bases). This specimen consisted of PBMCs, obtained in a trial of ipilimumab plus nivolumab as post-transplant consolidation. The TCR originated in a male donor with diffuse large B-cell lymphoma. CDR3 nucleotides: TGCGCCAGCAGCCAGGAGGGACGGACGGTCACCGGGGAGCTGTTTTTT. Its translation is CASSQEGRTVTGELFF.